This T cell receptor (beta chain) was retrieved from a study of blood T cell dynamics during melanoma immunotherapy. The germline CDR1 and CDR2 sequences are SSHAT and FNYEAQ (reference sequence). This CDR3 is 17 amino acids long. Repertoires were generated with immunoSEQ multiplex PCR, while TCRdb's copy carries only in-frame clones and drops some. Of roughly 11,000 clones listed, around 90% were seen once; the top ten hold approximately 25%. Only a few counts were recorded for this clone. One junction end disagrees with the germline gene, perhaps due to a read error. Stated time point: week 3, after first cycle of checkpoint inhibitor. One draw preceded checkpoint blockade; another followed its first cycle at week 3. Apart from a couple of fast progressors, RECIST 1.1 response was judged 12 weeks post-infusion.

The sample consisted of blood, taken from a patient treated with checkpoint blockade. The chain has TRBV7-7 and TRBJ2-5, with TRBD2 matching over 8 bases. This clonotype originated in a human donor with melanoma. CDR3 amino acids: CASSLGRSAGGAETQYF. The CDR3 DNA follows: TGTGCTAGCAGCTTAGGCCGGTCGGCGGGAGGTGCAGAGACCCAGTACTTC.